The entry below describes one T cell receptor beta chain. These data originate in a study of T cells after yellow fever vaccination. The germline V gene encodes CDR1 SGHTA and CDR2 FQGNSA. The CDR3 is 15 residues long. V dropped 1 base and J dropped 4 bases, with 14 bases sitting between them. TCRdb processed the 5' RACE reads anew with MiXCR; each CDR3 protein has one entry. Of under 600,000 distinct CDR3 sequences in the sample, roughly 12% were seen once. The chain couples TRBV7-2 to TRBJ2-7; the D gene is possibly TRBD1 (6 bases). The specimen comprised PBMCs, sampled on the day of the yellow fever booster vaccination. This TCR came from a man aged 30 to 39 who received the YFV17D yellow fever vaccine. Written as DNA, the CDR3 is TGTGCCAGCAGCTTAGAGGGCAGGGGTGCATACGAGCAGTACTTC. Residues: CASSLEGRGAYEQYF.